A selection of T cell receptor beta chains follows, all from one sample in a study of cytomegalovirus exposure and HLA in healthy donors. Assay used: immunoSEQ multiplex PCR; TCRdb lists only in-frame clones, some missing. The sample has roughly 120,000 clones, roughly 74% seen once. The sample comprised PBMCs. The receptors stem from a woman aged 25 to 39 in good health and CMV-seronegative. The CDR3 runs from the conserved cysteine through the conserved F or W. A D gene is named only where the DNA matches it firmly. A clone size is listed for some rows: how often the clone was seen (once, few, many), or a class if it is expanded.

length	size	D	V	J	CDR3	DNA
12	NA	TRBD1	TRBV2	TRBJ1-2	CASSEDRGGYTF	TGTGCCAGCAGTGAGGACAGGGGAGGCTACACCTTC
13	NA	NA	TRBV11-2	TRBJ1-5	CASSFQGNQPQHF	TGTGCCAGCAGCTTCCAGGGGAATCAGCCCCAGCATTTT
15	few	TRBD1	TRBV5-1	TRBJ2-3	CASSRPGQNTDTQYF	TGCGCCAGCAGCCGTCCGGGACAGAACACAGATACGCAGTATTTT
16	NA	TRBD2	TRBV30	TRBJ2-7	CAWSRASGGITYEQYF	TGTGCCTGGAGTAGGGCTAGCGGGGGGATTACCTACGAGCAGTACTTC
16	NA	TRBD2	TRBV4-2	TRBJ2-3	CASSQLLAGMTDTQYF	TGTGCCAGCAGCCAACTACTAGCGGGAATGACAGATACGCAGTATTTT
17	NA	TRBD2	TRBV9	TRBJ2-2	CASSVAPAGSNTGELFF	TGTGCCAGCAGCGTAGCCCCAGCGGGGTCGAACACCGGGGAGCTGTTTTTT
17	NA	TRBD2	TRBV29-1	TRBJ2-1	CSARTFYTGAGAVEQFF	TGCAGCGCTCGGACCTTCTACACCGGAGCGGGAGCGGTTGAGCAGTTCTTC
16	few	NA	TRBV7-2	TRBJ1-1	CASSSNRGWGGTEAFF	TGTGCCAGCAGCTCTAACCGGGGCTGGGGGGGCACTGAAGCTTTCTTT
15	once	NA	TRBV4-1	TRBJ2-1	CASSLVGLPGDEQFF	TGCGCCAGCAGCCTCGTGGGACTTCCGGGCGATGAGCAGTTCTTC
14	NA	NA	TRBV4-2	TRBJ1-2	CASSLWQTENGYTF	TGTGCCAGCAGCCTCTGGCAGACAGAGAACGGCTACACCTTC
15	NA	NA	TRBV5-1	TRBJ2-7	CASSPLAENFYEQYF	TGCGCCAGCAGCCCCTTAGCGGAAAACTTCTACGAGCAGTACTTC
14	NA	NA	TRBV9	TRBJ1-5	CASSAAGGNQPQHF	TGTGCCAGCAGCGCGGCCGGGGGCAATCAGCCCCAGCATTTT
12	NA	NA	TRBV6-6	TRBJ2-5	CASGNKGETQYF	TGTGCCAGTGGAAATAAGGGGGAGACCCAGTACTTC